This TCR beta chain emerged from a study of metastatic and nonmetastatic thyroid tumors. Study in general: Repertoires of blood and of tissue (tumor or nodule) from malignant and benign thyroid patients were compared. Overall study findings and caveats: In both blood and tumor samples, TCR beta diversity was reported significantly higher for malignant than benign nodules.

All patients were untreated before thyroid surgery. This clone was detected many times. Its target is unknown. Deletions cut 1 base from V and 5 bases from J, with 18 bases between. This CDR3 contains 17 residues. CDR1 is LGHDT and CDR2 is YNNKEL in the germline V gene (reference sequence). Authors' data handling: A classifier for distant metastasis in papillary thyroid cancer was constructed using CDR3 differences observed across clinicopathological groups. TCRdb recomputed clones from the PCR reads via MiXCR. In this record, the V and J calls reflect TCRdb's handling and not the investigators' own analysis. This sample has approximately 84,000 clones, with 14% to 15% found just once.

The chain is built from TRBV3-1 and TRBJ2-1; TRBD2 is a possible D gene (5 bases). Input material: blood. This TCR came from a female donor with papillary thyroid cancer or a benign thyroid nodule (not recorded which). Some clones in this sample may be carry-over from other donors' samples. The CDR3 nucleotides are TGTGCCAGCAGCCAAGCCCTCCTGCGGGCATTGCACAATGAGCAGTTCTTC. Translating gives CASSQALLRALHNEQFF.